This TCR beta chain was observed in a study of TIL therapy for anti-PD-1-resistant metastatic lung cancer. V dropped 5 bases and J dropped 13; count of bases not matched to a gene: 16. The CDR3 runs 14 residues. CDR1 and CDR2 from the germline V gene are LNHNV and YYDKDF (reference sequence). The libraries were made with immunoSEQ v3. This table comes from immunoSEQ multiplex PCR, and its TCRdb copy is limited to in-frame clones, with some not included. This sample has tens of thousands of clones; about 69% occur once, and the top ten carry around 6.3%. Sample time point: pre-treatment sample, taken before nivolumab and TIL therapy.

This receptor was taken from a person aged 25-85 years with non-small cell lung cancer. The chain is built from TRBV15 and TRBJ1-1; 7 bases map to TRBD1. Sequencing was performed on blood, taken at baseline. The CDR3 nucleotides read TGTGCCACCAGCCTACTTTCTCAGGGGGGAAGGGGTTTCTTT. Its translation: CATSLLSQGGRGFF.